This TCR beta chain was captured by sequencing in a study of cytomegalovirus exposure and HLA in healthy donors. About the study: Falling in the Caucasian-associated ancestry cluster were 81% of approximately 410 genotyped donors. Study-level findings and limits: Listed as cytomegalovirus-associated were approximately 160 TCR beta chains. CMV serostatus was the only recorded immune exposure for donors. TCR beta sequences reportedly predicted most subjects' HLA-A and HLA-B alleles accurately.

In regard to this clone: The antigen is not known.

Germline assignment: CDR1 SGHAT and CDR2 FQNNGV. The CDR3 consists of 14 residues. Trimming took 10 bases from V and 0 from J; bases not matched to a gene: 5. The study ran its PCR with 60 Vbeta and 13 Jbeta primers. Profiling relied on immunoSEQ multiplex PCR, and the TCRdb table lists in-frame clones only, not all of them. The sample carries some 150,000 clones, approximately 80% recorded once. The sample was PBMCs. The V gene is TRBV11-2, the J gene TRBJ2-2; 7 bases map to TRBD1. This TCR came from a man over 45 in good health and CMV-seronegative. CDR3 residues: CATLQGTNTGELFF. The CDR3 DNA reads TGTGCCACACTACAGGGGACGAACACCGGGGAGCTGTTTTTT. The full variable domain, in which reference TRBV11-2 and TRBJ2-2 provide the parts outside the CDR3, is EAGVAQSPRYKIIEKRQSVAFWCNPISGHATLYWYQQILGQGPKLLIQFQNNGVVDDSQLPKDRFSAERLKGVDSTLKIQPAKLEDSAVYLCATLQGTNTGELFFGEGSRLTVL.